This TCR beta chain was identified in a study of PD-1 blockade in classical Hodgkin lymphoma. Study results and caveats: Patients newly diagnosed and complete responders had comparable baseline diversity. Lower baseline TCR diversity was reported for newly diagnosed patients than for healthy donors.

Some clones are missing from TCRdb's copy, which holds only in-frame ones; the method was immunoSEQ multiplex PCR. The data show 100,000 to 120,000 clones, roughly 90% seen once. As to time point: cycle 4 day 1 (C4D1), after less than 7 weeks of nivolumab. All trial patients relapsed after autologous stem cell transplantation. Germline CDR1 MNHEY, CDR2 SMNVEV (reference sequence). Trimming left V 5 bases short and J 3 bases short, with 13 bases between. The CDR3 is 14 amino acids. About this clone: The antigen is unknown.

This chain joins TRBV27 and TRBJ1-2; D might be TRBD1 (5 bases). The sequence came from a human donor with classical Hodgkin lymphoma. Material: peripheral blood mononuclear cells (PBMCs), obtained before the fourth cycle of nivolumab. DNA for the CDR3: TGTGCCAGCAGTCAAGCAGGGTGGGACTATGGCTACACCTTC. It specifies CASSQAGWDYGYTF.